The clone carrying this T cell receptor beta chain is classed as medium-sized by frequency. Antigen: not known. The data derive from a study of CXCR3-negative and CXCR3-positive naive CD8 T cells. General observations from the study: Post-cryopreservation CXCR3 expression was partly diminished, and the bulk of assays employed fresh PBMCs. A higher hydrophobicity marked the TRB CDR3s of CXCR3-positive naive cells versus CXCR3-negative naive cells. High diversity, comparable across both naive subsets, contrasted with much lower diversity in memory CD8+ cells. Naive subsets had comparable surface CD5, so TRB CDR3 properties gauged TCR strength. Naive cells, whether CXCR3-negative or CXCR3-positive, had similar TRBV-TRBJ usage, while memory cells differed.

TRB cDNA libraries were made by UMI-labeled 5' RACE. No DNA is given; TCRdb re-called the 5' RACE reads and lists each CDR3 protein once. The data include 7,000 to 8,500 distinct CDR3 sequences; the top ten clones carry under 2%. Sequenced: naive CXCR3+ CD8+ T cells from blood. As for subset: CD45RO-CCR7+CD27+CD95- naive CD8+ T cells expressing CXCR3 (TNR3+). This clonotype was sampled from a human donor in good health. Some clones in this sample may be carry-over from other donors' samples.

CDR3 region: CASSSPVGEQFF. This chain links TRBV6-5 with TRBJ2-1. The CDR3 length is 12 residues. CDR1 and CDR2 from the germline V gene are MNHEY and SVGAGI.